Sequencing of this T cell receptor beta chain was carried out in a study of T cells in lung cancer brain metastases. The data were produced by immunoSEQ multiplex PCR, yet TCRdb's version contains in-frame clones alone and is incomplete. This table holds about 5,600 clones, approximately 88% found once. In germline, CDR1 is SGDLS, CDR2 YYNGEE. V lost 5 bases, J lost 5 bases, and 16 bases stayed unmatched. This CDR3 has 17 amino acids. Notes on the study in general: Effects of preoperative corticosteroids on T cell infiltration in brain metastases could not be controlled. Compared with paired primaries, brain metastases showed fewer unique productive clones (about 1,500 versus 4,200). Paired lesions shared few clones; most were lesion-specific (mean Morisita roughly 0.21).

A remark on this clone: Its antigen is currently unknown.

The sequenced sample was tumor tissue from a brain metastasis. The chain has TRBV9 and TRBJ2-5; 9 nucleotides align to TRBD2. This TCR was recovered from a man aged 50 to 59 with non-small cell lung cancer that had spread to the brain. CDR3 DNA sequence: TGTGCCAGCAGTTCGGGAGTGGCAGCGGGGGGTCACGAGACCCAGTACTTC. Protein product: CASSSGVAAGGHETQYF.